The TCR beta chain under discussion was sequenced for a study of metastatic and nonmetastatic thyroid tumors. As for the study in general: Repertoire comparisons spanned blood and tumor or nodule tissue from malignant and benign thyroid patients.

This CDR3 region has 17 residues. Looked up from germline, CDR1 is GTSNPN and CDR2 is SVGIG (reference sequence). V lost 0 bases, J lost 0 bases, and 17 bases lay in between. There were no patients who had received any treatment before thyroid surgery. Study results and caveats: A significant increase in TCR beta diversity was reportedly seen in malignant thyroid tumors relative to benign nodules, in blood and tumor.

TCRdb reprocessed the PCR reads via MiXCR. In the table there are tens of thousands of clones, under 25% of which are singletons. Of note for this clone: Its antigen remains unidentified.

This sequence originates from a male donor with papillary thyroid cancer or a benign thyroid nodule (not recorded which). Some clones in this sample may be carry-over from other donors' samples. Sequenced: blood. This chain links TRBV30 with TRBJ1-2, with D perhaps matching TRBD1 (6 bases). DNA for the CDR3: TGTGCCTGGAGTGTATCCATGGGACAAGAAGCTAACTATGGCTACACCTTC. This sequence encodes CAWSVSMGQEANYGYTF.